Listed below are T cell receptor beta chains from one sample, sequenced in a study of blood T cell repertoires in COVID-19. Sequenced by immunoSEQ multiplex PCR; TCRdb stores in-frame clones only, minus some. The data hold 200,000 to 250,000 clones, with 70% to 90% observed a single time. The material sequenced was peripheral blood. The receptors originated from a young man with active or convalescent COVID-19. The CDR3 runs from the conserved cysteine through the conserved F or W. A D gene is named only where the DNA matches it firmly. Only some rows state a clone size, as once, few, many or a class for expanded clones.

D,J,size,V,DNA,CDR3
.,TRBJ2-7,.,TRBV3-1/TRBV3-2,TGTGCCAGCAGCCAGAGTTACTCCTACGAGCAGTACTTC,CASSQSYSYEQYF
.,TRBJ2-3,.,TRBV21-1,TGTGCCAGCAGCAAATCCCCGGGGCTAGCGGGAGGTTACGATACGCAGTATTTT,CASSKSPGLAGGYDTQYF
.,TRBJ2-7,.,TRBV24-1,TGTGCCACCAGTGGGAGGGCCAGCTACGAGCAGTACTTC,CATSGRASYEQYF
.,TRBJ1-1,.,TRBV28,TGTGCCAGCAGAGCGGACGCAGGACCGTTGAACACTGAAGCTTTCTTT,CASRADAGPLNTEAFF
.,TRBJ1-1,.,TRBV5-5,TGTGCCAGCAGCTTGGGCTCGGGGGTTGGGAACACTGAAGCTTTCTTT,CASSLGSGVGNTEAFF
TRBD1,TRBJ1-6,.,TRBV30,TGTGCCTGGAGTGTGGACAGGTCGGGAAGGGCTAATTCACCCCTCCACTTT,CAWSVDRSGRANSPLHF
TRBD1,TRBJ1-2,few,TRBV3-1/TRBV3-2,TGTGCCAGCAGCCAATACGGGACAGGGATGGACGGCTACACCTTC,CASSQYGTGMDGYTF
TRBD2,TRBJ2-1,.,TRBV19,TGTGCCAGTAGTTTGGCTAGCGGCAACAATGAGCAGTTCTTC,CASSLASGNNEQFF
TRBD1,TRBJ1-1,.,TRBV6-5,TGTGCCAGCAGTAAGGACAGGGGGCGAGACACTGAAGCTTTCTTT,CASSKDRGRDTEAFF
.,TRBJ2-5,.,TRBV19,TGTGCCAGTAGTATCTGGGGTTGGGGGGCCCAGTACTTC,CASSIWGWGAQYF
TRBD2,TRBJ2-7,.,TRBV11-2,TGTGCCAGCAGCTTAACGGGACTAGCTCAAGAGCAGTACTTC,CASSLTGLAQEQYF
TRBD1,TRBJ1-2,few,TRBV2,TGTGCCAGCCGCTGGACAGGAAACTACGGCTACACCTTC,CASRWTGNYGYTF
.,TRBJ2-7,few,TRBV30,TGTGCCTGGGGAGTGCCCGCAGGGGTCGAGCAGTACTTC,CAWGVPAGVEQYF